The 25 T cell receptor beta chains below were found in one sample sequenced in a study of cytomegalovirus exposure and HLA in healthy donors. PCR employed 60 Vbeta and 13 Jbeta primers. Profiling relied on immunoSEQ multiplex PCR, and the TCRdb table lists in-frame clones only, not all of them. The sample holds roughly 180,000 clones, 75% to 85% seen once. Sequenced material: PBMCs. The receptors derive from a man younger than 45 in good health and CMV-seropositive.

CDR3 region: CASSKGSPGGIGKNIQYF. For the CDR3, the DNA is TGTGCCAGCAGCAAAGGTAGTCCAGGGGGCATAGGCAAAAACATTCAGTACTTC. The chain carries TRBV21-1 and TRBJ2-4; the D call in the table, TRBD1, was not verified against the DNA. TRBV21-1 counts as a pseudogene. There are 18 residues in the CDR3.

CDR3 nucleotide sequence: TGTGCCAGCAGTGCGACTAGCGGGGGGTTTGATGAGCAGTTCTTC. Translating gives CASSATSGGFDEQFF. The chain employs TRBV6-4 and TRBJ2-1, with 13 positions matching TRBD2. Germline loops: CDR1 MRHNA, CDR2 SNTAGT. The V and J ends lost 4 bases and 8 bases, in that order; junction bases with no gene match: 5. The CDR3 covers 15 residues.

The rearrangement joins TRBV7-6 to TRBJ2-5; D is ambiguous. The germline gives CDR1 SGHVS, CDR2 FNYEAQ. The V end was cut by 5 bases, the J end by 5 bases, with 24 bases between. The CDR3 contains 17 residues. The CDR3 DNA reads TGTGCCAGCAGCCCCTCCCGAAGAGAAGCCGCCAATGAGACCCAGTACTTC. It specifies CASSPSRREAANETQYF. The full variable domain, rest sourced from reference TRBV7-6 and TRBJ2-5, is GAGVSQSPRYKVTKRGQDVALRCDPISGHVSLYWYRQALGQGPEFLTYFNYEAQQDKSGLPNDRFSAERPEGSISTLTIQRTEQRDSAMYRCASSPSRREAANETQYFGPGTRLLVL.

The chain links TRBV5-1 to TRBJ2-7, with 9 positions matching TRBD1. The V gene's germline CDR1 is SGHRS and CDR2 YFSETQ. The CDR3 consists of 16 residues. Germline trimming cut 3 bases from V and 4 bases from J; bases unmatched to any gene: 11. The CDR3: CASSSGQGMVYYEQYF. The CDR3 coding sequence is TGCGCCAGCAGCTCCGGACAGGGGATGGTCTATTACGAGCAGTACTTC.

The V gene is TRBV7-2, the J gene TRBJ1-2; 12 bases are shared with TRBD1. The germline CDR1 and CDR2 sequences are SGHTA and FQGNSA. CDR3 length: 18 residues. Unmatched junction bases numbered 11, after V lost 4 bases and J lost 2 bases. The CDR3 region is CASSSFLGTGGANYGYTF. Here the CDR3 DNA reads TGTGCCAGCAGCTCTTTCCTCGGGACAGGGGGCGCCAACTATGGCTACACCTTC.

There are a few counts of this clone. The V gene is TRBV30, the J gene TRBJ2-5, with 8 bases matching TRBD1. The J call may not be correct, given that the DNA end is closer to TRBJ2-7. Germline V gene sequence: CDR1 GTSNPN, CDR2 SVGIG (reference sequence). The CDR3 sequence is 15 residues long. This CDR3 is CAWSNDRGGSYEQYF. The CDR3 DNA reads TGTGCCTGGAGTAACGACAGGGGAGGTTCCTACGAGCAGTACTTC.

This chain links TRBV25-1 with TRBJ2-7; D is unresolved. V lost 3 bases and J 3 bases, leaving 9 bases between the germline ends. Germline V gene data show CDR1 as MGHDK and CDR2 as SYGVNS. CDR3 size: 13 residues. The CDR3 DNA reads as TGTGCCAGCAGTGATTCTGGCGGCTACGAGCAGTACTTC. Translated, it gives CASSDSGGYEQYF.

The J gene is TRBJ1-2, the V gene TRBV9, with D maybe TRBD1 (5 bases). Germline values: CDR1 SGDLS, CDR2 YYNGEE. The CDR3 sequence is 15 residues long. V shed 5 bases and J shed 6 bases, with 20 bases lying between them. CDR3 in DNA: TGTGCCAGCAGAACAACAGGAAATCGGCGAGATGGCTACACCTTC. It encodes CASRTTGNRRDGYTF.

As concerns this clone: The same CDR3 can be traced to other DNA sequences in this sample. This chain connects TRBV5-1 to TRBJ1-4; 8 bases line up with TRBD1. V dropped 0 bases and J dropped 5; count of bases not matched to a gene: 0. The CDR3 loop spans 14 amino acids. Germline V CDR1 and CDR2: SGHRS, YFSETQ. The CDR3 sequence: CASSLGQGNEKLFF. The CDR3 DNA is TGCGCCAGCAGCTTGGGACAGGGGAATGAAAAACTGTTTTTT.

This clone was picked up a small number of times. V and J are TRBV6-1 and TRBJ2-1; 11 bases fit TRBD2. CDR3 length: 15 residues. V dropped 7 bases and J dropped 8; count of bases not matched to a gene: 10. Germline-derived CDR1 and CDR2 are MNHNS and SASEGT. CDR3 in amino acids: CASKGTSGSLDEQFF. As DNA, the CDR3 is TGTGCCAGCAAAGGAACTAGCGGGAGTCTCGATGAGCAGTTCTTC.

Written as DNA, the CDR3 is TGTGCCAGCAGCCAGGGACAGACCACTGAAGCTTTCTTT. This codes for CASSQGQTTEAFF. J is TRBJ1-1 and V is TRBV28, with TRBD1 matching over 7 bases. V was clipped by 6 bases and J by 4 bases; unmatched bases: 5. This CDR3 is 13 amino acids long. In germline, CDR1 is MDHEN, CDR2 SYDVKM.

The chain recombines TRBV19 with TRBJ1-1; the match to TRBD1 covers 7 bases. The CDR3 consists of 14 residues. CDR1 and CDR2 from the germline V gene are LNHDA and SQIVND (reference sequence). The trim removed 6 bases at V and 2 bases at J, leaving 6 bases unmatched. This chain's CDR3 is CASRGQGGNTEAFF. The CDR3 nucleotides are TGTGCCAGTAGGGGCCAGGGGGGAAACACTGAAGCTTTCTTT.

The chain uses TRBV5-4 and TRBJ2-5, with D possibly TRBD1 on 6 matching bases. The germline V and J ends were trimmed by 0 bases and 5 bases, with 11 bases remaining between them. This CDR3 has 14 amino acids. Germline CDR1 and CDR2: SGHNT and YYREEE (reference sequence). Here the CDR3 DNA reads TGTGCCAGCAGCTTGGGTACAGGGCGGGAGACCCAGTACTTC. Residues: CASSLGTGRETQYF.

As regards this clone: One end of the junction does not line up with germline, which may come from a read error. This chain connects TRBV7-9 to TRBJ1-1; possible D gene TRBD1, 6 bases. The CDR3 has 16 residues. In germline, CDR1 is SEHNR, CDR2 FQNEAQ (reference sequence). The CDR3 sequence: CSSSSLAAGESTEAFF. The CDR3 nucleotides are TGTTCCAGCAGCTCTCTGGCAGCAGGGGAGAGCACTGAAGCTTTCTTT.

This chain uses TRBV28 with TRBJ1-6; unclear D gene. With 2 bases removed from V and 13 bases from J, the gap between germline ends came to 18 bases. The CDR3 runs to 15 residues. Per the germline V gene, CDR1 is MDHEN and CDR2 is SYDVKM. The CDR3 region is CASSLSMVLSGPLHF. CDR3 DNA sequence: TGTGCCAGCAGTTTAAGCATGGTCTTATCCGGGCCCCTCCACTTT.

V and J are TRBV7-2 and TRBJ2-7; perhaps TRBD1 as D (6 bases). The CDR3 extends over 14 amino acids. V was shortened by 5 bases and J by 2 bases, with 13 bases between the two germline ends. Germline V gene data show CDR1 as SGHTA and CDR2 as FQGNSA. Written as DNA, the CDR3 is TGTGCCAGCAGCCCGGACAGTTTAACCTACGAGCAGTACTTC. It encodes CASSPDSLTYEQYF.

The rearrangement joins TRBV7-9 to TRBJ2-3; unclear D gene. The CDR3 has 16 amino acids. V lost 1 base and J 2 bases, leaving 13 bases between the germline ends. Germline V lookup: CDR1 SEHNR, CDR2 FQNEAQ (reference sequence). CDR3 loop: CASSLGVVSHTDTQYF. CDR3 bases: TGTGCCAGCAGCTTAGGTGTAGTCTCTCACACAGATACGCAGTATTTT.

The gene calls are TRBV7-3 and TRBJ2-2; 10 bases align to TRBD1. The CDR3 runs to 16 residues. The ends lost 3 bases at V and 1 base at J; junction bases unmatched: 2. The germline gives CDR1 SGHTA, CDR2 FQGTGA. CDR3 bases: TGTGCCAGCAGCTTTGACAGGGGGCGGAACACCGGGGAGCTGTTTTTT. As protein: CASSFDRGRNTGELFF.

This chain connects TRBV10-3 to TRBJ1-2; 9 bases line up with TRBD1. The CDR3 extends over 15 amino acids. Germline V lookup: CDR1 ENHRY, CDR2 SYGVKD. Trimming at V came to 3 bases and at J to 5 bases, leaving 7 bases not matched to a gene. The CDR3 DNA is TGTGCCATCAGTGATATCGCGACAGGGGGTTATGGCTACACCTTC. Its translation: CAISDIATGGYGYTF.

This chain connects TRBV19 to TRBJ1-1; D might be TRBD1 (5 bases). V was shortened by 4 bases and J by 5 bases, with 11 bases between the two germline ends. The CDR3 runs 13 residues. Looked up from germline, CDR1 is LNHDA and CDR2 is SQIVND (reference sequence). In DNA, the CDR3 is TGTGCCAGTAGTACGCAGGGTGTAACTGAAGCTTTCTTT. Protein: CASSTQGVTEAFF.

The chain links TRBV5-1 to TRBJ2-3, with 7 positions matching TRBD2. Looked up from germline, CDR1 is SGHRS and CDR2 is YFSETQ. CDR3 size: 16 residues. V shed 1 base, J shed 2 bases, and the junction held 7 bases outside the gene matches. CDR3 protein: CASSLPSGITTDTQYF. The CDR3 bases are TGCGCCAGCAGCTTGCCCAGCGGGATCACCACAGATACGCAGTATTTT.

The rearrangement uses TRBV19 and TRBJ2-1, with 7 positions matching TRBD2. There are 16 residues in the CDR3. Trimming removed 4 bases from V and 2 bases from J; junction bases left unmatched: 8. Germline V lookup: CDR1 LNHDA, CDR2 SQIVND (reference sequence). The CDR3 loop reads CASSSPLASAYNEQFF. CDR3 in DNA: TGTGCCAGTAGTAGCCCACTAGCGTCGGCCTACAATGAGCAGTTCTTC.

Comments on this clone: In the same sample, other DNA sequences code for this CDR3. V gene TRBV6-6 combines with J gene TRBJ1-4; perhaps TRBD1 as D (5 bases). The CDR3 has 15 residues. The V end was cut by 0 bases, the J end by 2 bases, with 7 bases between. Germline V CDR1 and CDR2: MNHNY, SVGAGI (reference sequence). The CDR3 loop reads CASSYSGGTNEKLFF. CDR3 sequence (DNA): TGTGCCAGCAGTTACTCGGGGGGGACTAATGAAAAACTGTTTTTT.

The rearrangement uses TRBV4-1 and TRBJ1-2; a weak D match, TRBD1 (5 bases). Germline CDR1 MGHRA, CDR2 YSYEKL. The V end lost 1 base, the J end lost 2 bases, and 11 bases lay between the germline ends. This CDR3 has 15 amino acids. This CDR3 reads CASSQVVAGNYGYTF. Here the CDR3 DNA reads TGCGCCAGCAGCCAAGTCGTCGCAGGGAACTATGGCTACACCTTC.

Only a few counts were recorded for this clone. The rearrangement uses TRBV7-2 and TRBJ1-5, with D possibly being TRBD1 (6 bases). The CDR3 has 17 amino acids. V was pared by 1 base and J by 4 bases, with 17 bases between. From germline, CDR1 is SGHTA and CDR2 FQGNSA. The DNA of the CDR3 is TGTGCCAGCAGCTTAGTGTCGCCGGGACACAATAATCAGCCCCAGCATTTT. This translates into CASSLVSPGHNNQPQHF.